Given below is one TCR beta chain in context. The V gene lost 5 bases and the J gene lost 1 base, with 15 bases spanning the gap. The CDR3 is 15 residues long. Looked up from germline, CDR1 is SEHNR and CDR2 is FQNEAQ (reference sequence). These data come from a study of control samples from healthy donors and cancer patients. The assay was immunoSEQ multiplex PCR, and TCRdb's table has in-frame clones only and misses some. The table has about 92,000 clones, roughly four fifths seen once. The source of this sequence is a woman in her fifties or sixties in good health. Sequenced input: blood. J is TRBJ2-7 and V is TRBV7-9; D gene unclear. The CDR3 sequence is CASSPSLGRSYEQYF. The CDR3 region has the DNA TGTGCCAGCAGCCCGAGTCTGGGTAGATCCTACGAGCAGTACTTC.